Presented here are 7 T cell receptor beta chains from one specimen sequenced in a study of radiation and T cells in renal cell carcinoma. The time point was: blood 4 weeks post-SBRT, at nephrectomy. Sample treatment: 15 Gy SBRT to primary tumor, nephrectomy 4 weeks later. TCRdb's table, derived via immunoSEQ multiplex PCR, lists solely in-frame clones and lacks some. Of approximately 83,000 clones in the sample, over 80% were seen once. This sample comprised blood, obtained from a patient whose treatment included radiotherapy and nephrectomy. These receptors were obtained from a man in his fifties with renal cell carcinoma.

This chain connects TRBV4-1 to TRBJ1-4; 10 nucleotides match TRBD1. The CDR3 has 18 residues. The junction had 16 bases not matched to a gene; V was cut back by 4 bases and J by 8 bases. In germline, CDR1 is MGHRA, CDR2 YSYEKL. This chain's CDR3 is CASSLQAGTGEGTEKLFF. The CDR3 DNA reads as TGCGCCAGCAGCCTTCAAGCCGGGACAGGGGAAGGTACAGAAAAACTGTTTTTT.

This clone showed up just once. V gene TRBV7-2 combines with J gene TRBJ2-4, with 9 bases that match TRBD1. Germline CDR1 reads SGHTA; CDR2 reads FQGNSA. The CDR3 has 14 residues. The ends lost 3 bases at V and 11 bases at J; junction bases unmatched: 8. Here the CDR3 DNA reads TGTGCCAGCAGCTTCCGGGACAGGGAATCGCTTCAGTACTTC. It codes for CASSFRDRESLQYF.

The chain uses TRBV5-1 and TRBJ2-7; D unclear. The V gene lost 4 bases and the J gene lost 0 bases, with 14 bases spanning the gap. This CDR3 has 15 residues. The germline V gene has CDR1 SGHRS and CDR2 YFSETQ. CDR3 bases: TGCGCCAGCAGCCCCCTGAGGCAGATCTCCTACGAGCAGTACTTC. This codes for CASSPLRQISYEQYF.

The chain couples TRBV29-1 to TRBJ1-1; D uncertain. Trimming pared 6 bases from V and 0 bases from J, leaving 11 bases between. CDR3 length equals 13 residues. Germline values: CDR1 SQVTM, CDR2 ANQGSEA. The CDR3 DNA sequence: TGCAGCGTCCTAACAGCTATGAACACTGAAGCTTTCTTT. Translating gives CSVLTAMNTEAFF.

The genes are TRBV6-1 and TRBJ2-3; tentatively, D is TRBD1 or TRBD2 (5 bases each). Looked up from germline, CDR1 is MNHNS and CDR2 is SASEGT. The CDR3 is made up of 15 amino acids. The V and J ends lost 8 bases and 1 base respectively, with 16 bases between them. The CDR3 DNA is TGTGCCAGCGGGGCGGAGCGGAGGCGCACAGATACGCAGTATTTT. Translating it yields CASGAERRRTDTQYF.

This clone appeared a few times. This rearrangement joins TRBV7-2 to TRBJ1-2, with D possibly matching TRBD1 (5 bases). This CDR3 contains 14 residues. Trimming pared 4 bases from V and 9 bases from J, leaving 18 bases between. Looked up from germline, CDR1 is SGHTA and CDR2 is FQGNSA. The CDR3 is CASSSYGTSGSYTF. The CDR3 bases are TGTGCCAGCAGCTCATATGGGACCTCTGGGAGCTACACCTTC.

The gene calls are TRBV6-1 and TRBJ1-3; D is perhaps TRBD1 (5 bases). Trimming took 6 bases from V and 3 from J, leaving 9 bases between them. Germline V gene data show CDR1 as MNHNS and CDR2 as SASEGT. The CDR3 loop spans 13 amino acids. The DNA for the CDR3 is TGTGCCAGCAGCCGGGACGGTGGAAACACCATATATTTT. Its translation is CASSRDGGNTIYF.